This TCR beta chain originates from a study of identical twins. This clonotype was picked up many times. TCRdb re-derived calls from the 5' RACE reads in MiXCR, one entry per CDR3 protein. This sample carries hundreds of thousands of distinct CDR3 sequences, approximately 22% of them seen once, and the ten largest clones take roughly 4%. The sample was also reused in another study, on T cells expressing NK-cell markers.

Sequencing was done on a sample of PBMCs. This clonotype was obtained from a woman under 30 in good health.

The CDR3 loop is CASSLALTRFWTEAFF. The CDR3 DNA sequence: TGTGCCAGCAGCTTAGCGCTTACCAGGTTTTGGACTGAAGCTTTCTTT. The V gene is TRBV7-6, the J gene TRBJ1-1; no clear D gene. Germline CDR1 is SGHVS and CDR2 is FNYEAQ. Trimming pared 0 bases from V and 5 bases from J, leaving 16 bases between. The CDR3 is made up of 16 amino acids.